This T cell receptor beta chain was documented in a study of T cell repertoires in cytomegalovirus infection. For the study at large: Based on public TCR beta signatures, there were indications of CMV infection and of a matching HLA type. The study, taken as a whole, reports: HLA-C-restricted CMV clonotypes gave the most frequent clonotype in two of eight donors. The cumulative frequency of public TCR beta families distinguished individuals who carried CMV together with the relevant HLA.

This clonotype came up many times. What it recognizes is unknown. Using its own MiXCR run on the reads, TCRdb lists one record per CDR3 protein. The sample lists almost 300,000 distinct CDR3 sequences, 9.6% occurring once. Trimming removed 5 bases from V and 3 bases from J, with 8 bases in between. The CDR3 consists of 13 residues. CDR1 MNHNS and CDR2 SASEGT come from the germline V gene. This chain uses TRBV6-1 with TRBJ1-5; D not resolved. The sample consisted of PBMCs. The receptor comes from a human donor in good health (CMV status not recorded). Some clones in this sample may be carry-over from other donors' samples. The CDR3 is CASSQSINQPQHF. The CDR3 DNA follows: TGTGCCAGCAGTCAATCTATCAATCAGCCCCAGCATTTT.